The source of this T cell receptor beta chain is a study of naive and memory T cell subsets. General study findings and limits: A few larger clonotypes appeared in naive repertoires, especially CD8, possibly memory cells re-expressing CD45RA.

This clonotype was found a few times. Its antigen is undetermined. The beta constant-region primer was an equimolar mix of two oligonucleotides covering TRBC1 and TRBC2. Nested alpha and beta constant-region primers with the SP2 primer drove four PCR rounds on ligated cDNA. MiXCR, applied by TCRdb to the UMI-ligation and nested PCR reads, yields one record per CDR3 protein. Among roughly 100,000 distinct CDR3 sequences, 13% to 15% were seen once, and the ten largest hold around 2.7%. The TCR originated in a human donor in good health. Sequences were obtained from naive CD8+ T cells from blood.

The CDR3 reads CSARSGLVTEAFF. The DNA for the CDR3 is TGCAGTGCTAGGAGCGGGTTGGTGACTGAAGCTTTCTTT. The chain joins TRBV20-1 to TRBJ1-1; no firm D call. With 3 bases removed from V and 5 bases from J, the gap between germline ends came to 13 bases. This CDR3 region has 13 residues. Germline CDR1 is DFQATT and CDR2 is SNEGSKA (reference sequence).